These 15 T cell receptor beta chains were sequenced from one sample in a study of response to subunit inactivated influenza vaccine. TCRdb itself ran the RT-PCR reads through MiXCR, one entry per CDR3 protein. This table holds hundreds of thousands of distinct CDR3 sequences, roughly 13% found once. The sequenced sample was PBMCs from blood, obtained around 15 days before vaccination. All receptors come from a man aged 50-60 years who received an inactivated influenza vaccine.

This clonotype was picked up a small number of times. V usage is TRBV12-3 or TRBV12-4 and J usage is TRBJ2-3, with D tentatively TRBD2 (6 bases). CDR3 length: 14 residues. V dropped 3 bases and J dropped 3 bases, with 10 bases sitting between them. The CDR3 region is CASSFLAKTDTQYF. In DNA, the CDR3 is TGTGCCAGCAGTTTTCTAGCGAAGACAGATACGCAGTATTTT.

The rearrangement joins TRBV24-1 to TRBJ2-5; tentative D call: TRBD2 (7 bases). In germline, CDR1 is KGHDR, CDR2 SFDVKD. Trimming shortened V by 0 bases and J by 3 bases, and 16 bases separated the two germline ends. CDR3 length: 17 amino acids. For the CDR3, the DNA is TGTGCCACCAGTGATTTGTCGGGGGGCAACAAAAAAGAGACCCAGTACTTC. Residues: CATSDLSGGNKKETQYF.

This chain connects TRBV11-2 to TRBJ2-1; D is tentatively TRBD1 or TRBD2 (5 bases each). Trimming left V 6 bases short and J 0 bases short, with 15 bases between. This CDR3 region has 16 residues. CDR1 is SGHAT, CDR2 FQNNGV, per germline. CDR3 nucleotide sequence: TGTGCCAGCAGATCCGGGACGTTCGGCTCCTACAATGAGCAGTTCTTC. Translation: CASRSGTFGSYNEQFF.

This clonotype was seen ten or more times. The chain couples TRBV20-1 to TRBJ2-2; 7 nucleotides line up with TRBD2. Germline V gene lookup returns CDR1 DFQATT and CDR2 SNEGSKA (reference sequence). With V trimmed by 6 bases and J by 2 bases, 6 bases remained unmatched. The CDR3 runs 14 residues. The CDR3 DNA follows: TGCAGTGCAACCGGGACTACCAACACCGGGGAGCTGTTTTTT. The encoded protein is CSATGTTNTGELFF.

This clonotype turned up a few times. The chain uses TRBV5-4 and TRBJ2-2; TRBD2 matches at 9 bases. After removal of 4 bases from V and 1 base from J, the junction contained 5 bases not matched to a gene. The germline V gene encodes CDR1 SGHNT and CDR2 YYREEE (reference sequence). This CDR3 comprises 16 residues. CDR3 in DNA: TGTGCCAGCAGCAGACTAGCGGTCCTGAACACCGGGGAGCTGTTTTTT. Protein product: CASSRLAVLNTGELFF.

In its sample, this clonotype was seen a few times. The chain employs TRBV29-1 and TRBJ2-7, with TRBD1 matching 10 bases. Germline CDR1 and CDR2: SQVTM and ANQGSEA. CDR3 length: 14 amino acids. V gave up 1 base and J gave up 4 bases; unmatched junction bases: 4. CDR3 region: CSVEVTGQGYEQYF. Written as DNA, the CDR3 is TGCAGCGTTGAAGTTACGGGACAGGGGTACGAGCAGTACTTC.

This clonotype was found a few times. The V call is TRBV7-8, the J call TRBJ2-5; D may be TRBD2 (6 bases). Trimming took off 1 base at V and 2 bases at J, with 17 bases between the two ends. The CDR3 totals 17 residues. Germline lookup yields CDR1 SGHVS and CDR2 FQNEAQ. The CDR3 loop reads CASSLVYSVSGQETQYF. In DNA, the CDR3 is TGTGCCAGCAGCTTAGTCTATAGCGTAAGCGGGCAAGAGACCCAGTACTTC.

This clonotype was detected ten times or more. The chain carries TRBV5-1 and TRBJ1-5, with D perhaps matching TRBD1 (5 bases). The germline CDR1 and CDR2 sequences are SGHRS and YFSETQ. The CDR3 extends over 15 amino acids. Deletions cut 4 bases from V and 2 bases from J, with 13 bases between. The CDR3 region is CASSTPGVGNQPQHF. The CDR3 bases are TGCGCCAGCAGCACCCCGGGGGTGGGCAATCAGCCCCAGCATTTT.

In this sample, this clonotype turned up a few times. The genes are TRBV20-1 and TRBJ1-2; 8 bases fit TRBD1. Trimming took 6 bases from V and 8 from J; bases not matched to a gene: 11. The CDR3 is made up of 13 amino acids. Germline-derived CDR1 and CDR2 are DFQATT and SNEGSKA (reference sequence). The CDR3 spells CSAKNKRTGGYTF. In DNA form, the CDR3 reads TGCAGTGCCAAGAATAAGAGGACAGGGGGCTACACCTTC.

This clonotype came up once. V gene TRBV5-1 combines with J gene TRBJ2-7; a weak D match, TRBD1 (5 bases). Trimming took off 7 bases at V and 0 bases at J, with 17 bases between the two ends. The V gene's germline CDR1 is SGHRS and CDR2 YFSETQ. The CDR3 runs 15 residues. The CDR3 sequence is CASGTGSPSSYEQYF. The CDR3 DNA reads as TGCGCCAGCGGAACAGGCTCGCCTAGCTCCTACGAGCAGTACTTC.

There are a few counts of this clonotype. The chain has TRBV19 and TRBJ1-5, with D perhaps matching TRBD1 (5 bases). The CDR3 extends over 14 amino acids. V lost 7 bases and J 0 bases, leaving 10 bases between the germline ends. The germline V gene encodes CDR1 LNHDA and CDR2 SQIVND (reference sequence). CDR3 region: CASKGQISNQPQHF. The CDR3 DNA sequence: TGTGCCAGTAAGGGGCAGATTAGCAATCAGCCCCAGCATTTT.

This clonotype was counted only a few times. The V and J genes are TRBV2 and TRBJ1-6; no firm D call. Between the trimmed V and J ends, which lost 6 bases and 6 bases, there was a span of 9 bases. CDR1 and CDR2 (germline): SNHLY, FYNNEI. This CDR3 is built from 13 residues. The CDR3, as DNA: TGTGCCAGCAGGCGATTAAGTAATTCACCCCTCCACTTT. Translating gives CASRRLSNSPLHF.

In its sample, this clonotype was seen a few times. The chain uses TRBV6-1 and TRBJ2-2, with 8 bases lining up with TRBD2. The CDR3 runs to 15 residues. With V trimmed by 1 base and J by 6 bases, 4 bases remained unmatched. Germline V gene data show CDR1 as MNHNS and CDR2 as SASEGT. CDR3 residues: CASSEGGLVSGELFF. CDR3 sequence (DNA): TGTGCCAGCAGTGAAGGGGGACTAGTGTCCGGGGAGCTGTTTTTT.

The rearrangement uses TRBV7-2 and TRBJ2-3; no reliable D call. Germline V gene data show CDR1 as SGHTA and CDR2 as FQGNSA. Trimming took 2 bases from V and 4 from J, leaving 10 bases between them. There are 14 residues in the CDR3. DNA for the CDR3: TGTGCCAGCAGCTTATCAGTTGCGGCAGATACGCAGTATTTT. It encodes CASSLSVAADTQYF. The whole variable domain, filled in from reference TRBV7-2 and TRBJ2-3, reads GAGVSQSPSNKVTEKGKDVELRCDPISGHTALYWYRQSLGQGLEFLIYFQGNSAPDKSGLPSDRFSAERTGGSVSTLTIQRTQQEDSAVYLCASSLSVAADTQYFGPGTRLTVL.

The CDR3 bases are TGTGCCAGCAGCTTAGTACGGGGGGGCAACAATGAGCAGTTCTTC. It yields the protein CASSLVRGGNNEQFF. The chain has TRBV7-6 and TRBJ2-1, with 8 bases matching TRBD2. Trimming cost V 1 base and J 5 bases; bases outside gene matches: 4. CDR3 length equals 15 residues. Germline lookup yields CDR1 SGHVS and CDR2 FNYEAQ.